A single sample gave rise to the 18 T cell receptor beta chains below, sequenced in a study of identical twins. One entry per CDR3 protein results from TCRdb running MiXCR on the 5' RACE reads. The sample holds about 690,000 distinct CDR3 sequences; roughly 6% are singletons and the top ten take roughly 2%. Sequencing input: naive T cells sorted from blood. These receptors originate from a young man in good health.

This clonotype came up many times. The junction differs from germline at one of its ends, possibly a read error. V and J are TRBV12-3 or TRBV12-4 and TRBJ2-1; D perhaps matches TRBD2 (6 bases). The CDR3 has 14 amino acids. Written as DNA, the CDR3 is TGTGCCAGCAGTCTAGCGCAACCCTACAATGAGCAGTTCTTC. Translated: CASSLAQPYNEQFF.

The table lists this clonotype with many counts. The chain joins TRBV12-3 or TRBV12-4 to TRBJ2-7; 8 positions agree with TRBD2. The CDR3 loop spans 13 amino acids. V gave up 6 bases and J gave up 6 bases; unmatched junction bases: 7. CDR3 DNA sequence: TGTGCCAGCAGCTCAACTAGCGGCCCCGAGCAGTACTTC. It codes for CASSSTSGPEQYF.

The count of this clonotype is one. One base away lies a much larger clone, so this may be a sequencing read error. This CDR3 fails to terminate in the conserved phenylalanine or tryptophan, so it likely reflects a read error. The chain uses TRBV30 and TRBJ2-1; D may be TRBD1 or TRBD2 (6 bases each). Germline CDR1 and CDR2: GTSNPN and SVGIG (reference sequence). The CDR3 loop spans 13 amino acids. Trimming removed 0 bases at V and 7 bases at J, with 10 bases between. The DNA for the CDR3 is TGTGCCTGGAGTGTTGGAGGGGGGAATGAGCAGTTCTAC. The encoded protein is CAWSVGGGNEQFY.

This clonotype was picked up many times. V usage is TRBV5-6 and J usage is TRBJ2-7; 8 nucleotides align to TRBD2. Losses at the gene ends were 2 bases for V and 3 bases for J; bases not matched to a gene: 1. This CDR3 has 13 residues. From germline, CDR1 is SGHDT and CDR2 YYEEEE. For the CDR3, the DNA is TGTGCCAGCAGCTTCAGCGGGGGCTACGAGCAGTACTTC. It encodes CASSFSGGYEQYF.

This clonotype was seen a handful of times. The chain has TRBV7-3 and TRBJ2-3; TRBD2 matches at 12 bases. The length of the CDR3 is 15 residues. The J segment lost 6 bases and the V segment lost 2 bases, leaving 3 bases of the junction unmatched. Germline assignment: CDR1 SGHTA and CDR2 FQGTGA. This CDR3 reads CASSLGLAGRDTQYF. In nucleotides, the CDR3 is TGTGCCAGCAGCTTAGGACTAGCGGGAAGGGATACGCAGTATTTT.

The chain carries TRBV25-1 and TRBJ2-7; 10 nucleotides align to TRBD1. Unmatched junction bases numbered 8, after V lost 4 bases and J lost 2 bases. The CDR3 loop spans 16 amino acids. Germline values: CDR1 MGHDK, CDR2 SYGVNS. This chain's CDR3 is CASSGHPGTGAYEQYF. In nucleotides, the CDR3 is TGTGCCAGCAGTGGTCACCCCGGGACAGGGGCCTACGAGCAGTACTTC.

In this sample, this clonotype turned up many times. This chain joins TRBV28 and TRBJ2-1; no reliable D call. Germline values: CDR1 MDHEN, CDR2 SYDVKM. CDR3 length equals 11 residues. The CDR3 DNA sequence: TGTGAAAGCGCGAGCTACAATGAGCAGTTCTTC. This codes for CESASYNEQFF.

This clonotype was seen ten or more times. The chain links TRBV12-3 or TRBV12-4 to TRBJ1-1, with D perhaps matching TRBD1 (6 bases). The ends were cut back, 4 bases at V and 0 bases at J, with 12 bases in the middle. This CDR3 is 15 amino acids long. The CDR3 bases are TGTGCCAGCAGTTCTAGGGACACCCTGAACACTGAAGCTTTCTTT. Translating it yields CASSSRDTLNTEAFF.

This clonotype was found many times. The genes are TRBV4-2 and TRBJ2-3; 8 bases agree with TRBD2. CDR3 size: 22 residues. V shed 4 bases, J shed 4 bases, and the junction held 28 bases outside the gene matches. Germline V gene data show CDR1 as LGHNA and CDR2 as YNFKEQ. CDR3 sequence: CASSLTGLIREGRGGDPDTQYF. In DNA, the CDR3 is TGTGCCAGCAGCCTCACCGGCCTTATTCGGGAGGGCCGGGGGGGTGATCCAGATACGCAGTATTTT.

The V and J genes are TRBV4-3 and TRBJ2-7, with 7 nucleotides matching TRBD1. Trimming cost V 0 bases and J 4 bases; bases outside gene matches: 3. The germline gives CDR1 LGHNA, CDR2 YSLEER. This CDR3 has 14 amino acids. Written as DNA, the CDR3 is TGCGCCAGCAGCCAAGATAGGGACAGTTACGAGCAGTACTTC. Translating gives CASSQDRDSYEQYF.

This clonotype was detected only a few times. The genes are TRBV20-1 and TRBJ1-1, with 10 bases fitting TRBD1. After removal of 0 bases from V and 9 bases from J, the junction contained 13 bases not matched to a gene. The CDR3 consists of 16 residues. The germline CDR1 and CDR2 sequences are DFQATT and SNEGSKA (reference sequence). The CDR3 DNA reads TGCAGTGCTAGAGACCTTCTGCTCGGGACAGGGGAGAAAGCTTTCTTT. Amino acids: CSARDLLLGTGEKAFF.

This clonotype was counted ten times or more. The chain recombines TRBV7-9 with TRBJ1-1; D remains ambiguous. The CDR3 loop spans 14 amino acids. Germline V gene data show CDR1 as SEHNR and CDR2 as FQNEAQ (reference sequence). With 8 bases removed from V and 0 bases from J, the gap between germline ends came to 13 bases. This chain's CDR3 is CASGDAGVNTEAFF. The CDR3, as DNA: TGTGCCAGCGGAGATGCTGGAGTGAACACTGAAGCTTTCTTT. Complete variable domain (other parts from reference TRBV7-9 and TRBJ1-1): DTGVSQNPRHKITKRGQNVTFRCDPISEHNRLYWYRQTLGQGPEFLTYFQNEAQLEKSRLLSDRFSAERPKGSFSTLEIQRTEQGDSAMYLCASGDAGVNTEAFFGQGTRLTVV.

There are many counts of this clonotype. The chain joins TRBV5-1 to TRBJ1-1, with D hard to call. The CDR3 runs to 14 residues. Germline lookup yields CDR1 SGHRS and CDR2 YFSETQ. Between the trimmed V and J ends, which lost 4 bases and 3 bases, there was a span of 13 bases. This CDR3 is CASSREVEDTEAFF. CDR3 DNA: TGCGCCAGCAGCCGTGAGGTTGAGGACACTGAAGCTTTCTTT.

At least ten counts were recorded for this clonotype. This rearrangement joins TRBV5-1 to TRBJ2-5; D could derive from TRBD1 or TRBD2 (7 bases each). The CDR3 contains 15 residues. V lost 7 bases, J lost 4 bases, and 20 bases lay in between. Germline assignment: CDR1 SGHRS and CDR2 YFSETQ. The CDR3, as DNA: TGCGCCAGCTCGGCTCGGGACAGCGGGACAGAGACCCAGTACTTC. It encodes CASSARDSGTETQYF.

This clonotype showed up many times. DNA for the CDR3: TGTGCCAGCAGTTACGGGACCCTAACCAGCACAGATACGCAGTATTTT. Amino acid sequence: CASSYGTLTSTDTQYF. The chain links TRBV6-2 or TRBV6-3 to TRBJ2-3; D possibly uses TRBD1 or TRBD2 (5 bases each). With 2 bases removed from V and 0 bases from J, the gap between germline ends came to 12 bases. The CDR3 covers 16 residues. Germline loops: CDR1 MNHEY, CDR2 SVGEGT.

V and J are TRBV5-1 and TRBJ1-3; possibly TRBD1 for D (6 bases). This CDR3 is 15 amino acids long. Germline lookup yields CDR1 SGHRS and CDR2 YFSETQ. V was shortened by 4 bases and J by 2 bases, with 13 bases between the two germline ends. The CDR3 DNA reads TGCGCCAGCAGCGTGGAAACAGGGACTGGAAACACCATATATTTT. Protein: CASSVETGTGNTIYF.

This clonotype has only a few counts. The chain joins TRBV29-1 to TRBJ2-1; a possible D gene is TRBD2 (5 bases). The germline V gene encodes CDR1 SQVTM and CDR2 ANQGSEA. This CDR3 has 14 residues. Trimming stripped 0 bases from V and 9 bases from J, with 15 bases between. The CDR3 bases are TGCAGCGTTGAAGATCGCGGTAGCGACACTGAGCAGTTCTTC. It codes for CSVEDRGSDTEQFF.

This clonotype was seen repeatedly, ten times or more. The rearrangement joins TRBV12-3 or TRBV12-4 to TRBJ2-1, with D possibly TRBD2 on 6 matching bases. Trimming took off 4 bases at V and 8 bases at J, with 6 bases between the two ends. The CDR3 has 11 residues. CDR3 nucleotide sequence: TGTGCCAGCAGTTGGAGGGATGAGCAGTTCTTC. Amino acid sequence: CASSWRDEQFF.